A selection of T cell receptor beta chains follows, all from one sample in a study of cytomegalovirus exposure and HLA in healthy donors. Generated by immunoSEQ multiplex PCR, the TCRdb table keeps only in-frame clones and is missing some. Of some 150,000 clones listed, over 60% were seen once; the top ten hold approximately 1.6%. Specimen: PBMCs. The receptors shown here come from a woman in her thirties in good health and CMV-seronegative. Each CDR3 is given with its conserved first and last residue. Fields, in order: D gene, J gene, clone size, V gene, CDR3 DNA, CDR3 protein. The D gene is left open where the match is weak. A row's size may be missing; if present it is once, few, many or a size class.

. TRBJ1-1 . TRBV7-8 TGTGCCAGCAGCTTAGTGACGGGGGGTGAAGCTTTCTTT CASSLVTGGEAFF
. TRBJ2-3 . TRBV7-6 TGTGCCAGCAGCTTAGCTCTGTGGCCAGATACGCAGTATTTT CASSLALWPDTQYF
. TRBJ2-3 . TRBV4-2 TGTGCCAGCAGCCAAGATCAGGGAACAGATACGCAGTATTTT CASSQDQGTDTQYF
TRBD1 TRBJ2-7 . TRBV10-3 TGTGCCATCAGTGAGTCGAATGGCCCGGGACAGGTCTCCGAGCAGTACTTC CAISESNGPGQVSEQYF
TRBD1 TRBJ2-6 . TRBV5-4 TGTGCCAGCAGCACCAATACAGGGGTCGGGGCCAACGTCCTGACTTTC CASSTNTGVGANVLTF
TRBD2 TRBJ2-2 once TRBV7-6 TGTGCCAGCAGCTTAAAGAGCGGGGGAAGGAACACCGGGGAGCTGTTTTTT CASSLKSGGRNTGELFF
TRBD2 TRBJ2-7 . TRBV28 TGTGCCAGCAGTTTGCGGGCGGGGGGCTACGAGCAGTACTTC CASSLRAGGYEQYF
. TRBJ2-3 few TRBV18 TGTGCCAGCTCACCACCTGAGGCCTACACAGATACGCAGTATTTT CASSPPEAYTDTQYF
TRBD2 TRBJ2-3 . TRBV9 TGTGCCAGCAGCTCGGGAGGCTACACAGATACGCAGTATTTT CASSSGGYTDTQYF
TRBD1 TRBJ2-6 few TRBV4-3 TGCGCCAGCAGCCAAGTGGGAGACAGGGTGCTCTATGGGGCCAACGTCCTGACTTTC CASSQVGDRVLYGANVLTF
. TRBJ1-2 . TRBV18 TGTGCCAGCACCCGAGATTGGACATATGGCTACACCTTC CASTRDWTYGYTF
TRBD1 TRBJ2-7 . TRBV19 TGTGCCAGTAGTATCGGGACAGGGGGATTTTACGAGCAGTACTTC CASSIGTGGFYEQYF
TRBD1 TRBJ2-7 . TRBV5-1 TGCGCCAGCAGCACCATCCGGGGACAGGCTACCTACGAGCAGTACTTC CASSTIRGQATYEQYF
TRBD2 TRBJ2-7 once TRBV18 TGTGCCAGCTCACCACCACTAGCGGGAGCCTACGAGCAGTACTTC CASSPPLAGAYEQYF
. TRBJ2-3 few TRBV19 TGTGCCAGTAGTATCATAGACGGAGCTAGCACAGATACGCAGTATTTT CASSIIDGASTDTQYF
. TRBJ1-1 . TRBV7-8 TGTGCCAGCACCCGGGACTTCATGAACACTGAAGCTTTCTTT CASTRDFMNTEAFF
TRBD2 TRBJ2-1 . TRBV28 TGTGCCAGCAATCAAGCGGGAGATTTTTACAATGAGCAGTTCTTC CASNQAGDFYNEQFF
TRBD1 TRBJ2-1 . TRBV30 TGTGCCTGGGTGGACAGGGGGTTGTCCCATGAGCAGTTCTTC CAWVDRGLSHEQFF
. TRBJ1-6 . TRBV7-9 TGTTCCAGCAGCCAGTCAGGAGGGACTACCCCCCTCCACTTT CSSSQSGGTTPLHF
TRBD1 TRBJ1-1 . TRBV15 TGTGCCACCAGCCCCCGGGACAGGGGGGTTATGAACACTGAAGCTTTCTTT CATSPRDRGVMNTEAFF